This TCR beta chain is from a study of radiation and T cells in renal cell carcinoma. The sample's time point: blood 4 weeks post-SBRT, at nephrectomy. Treatment described: 15 Gy SBRT to primary tumor, nephrectomy 4 weeks later. Nephrectomy followed 15 Gy stereotactic body radiation by 4 weeks. Here immunoSEQ multiplex PCR was the method, and the copy in TCRdb shows in-frame clones only, minus some. Counted here are fewer than 200,000 clones, less than 90% occurring once; the ten biggest clones make up approximately 11%. The source was blood, collected from a patient whose treatment included radiotherapy and nephrectomy. The sequence was collected from a woman between 50 and 59 years old with renal cell carcinoma.

CDR3 residues: CAGARGETQYF. The CDR3 bases are TGTGCCGGGGCCCGCGGGGAGACCCAGTACTTC. The rearrangement uses TRBV7-9 and TRBJ2-5; D tentatively fits TRBD1 or TRBD2 (5 bases each). CDR3 length equals 11 residues. Germline V gives CDR1 SEHNR, CDR2 FQNEAQ (reference sequence). With 11 bases removed from V and 5 bases from J, the gap between germline ends came to 12 bases.